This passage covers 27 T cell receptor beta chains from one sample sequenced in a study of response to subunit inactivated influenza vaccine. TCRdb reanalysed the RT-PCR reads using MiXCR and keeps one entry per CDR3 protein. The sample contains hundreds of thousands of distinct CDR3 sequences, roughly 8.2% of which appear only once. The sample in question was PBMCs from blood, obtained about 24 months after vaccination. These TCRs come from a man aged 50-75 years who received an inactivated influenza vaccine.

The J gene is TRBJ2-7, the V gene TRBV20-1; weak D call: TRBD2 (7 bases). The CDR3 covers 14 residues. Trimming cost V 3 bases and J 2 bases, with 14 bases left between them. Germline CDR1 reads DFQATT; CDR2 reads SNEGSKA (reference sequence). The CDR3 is CSASRGAHTYEQYF. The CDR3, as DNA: TGCAGTGCTAGTCGGGGGGCACATACCTACGAGCAGTACTTC.

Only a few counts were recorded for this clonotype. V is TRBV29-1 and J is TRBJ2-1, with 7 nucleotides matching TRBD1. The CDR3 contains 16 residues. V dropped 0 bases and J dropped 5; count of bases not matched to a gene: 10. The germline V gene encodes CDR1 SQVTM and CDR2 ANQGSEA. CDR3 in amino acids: CSVEDPLSTGNNEQFF. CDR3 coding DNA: TGCAGCGTTGAAGATCCGCTATCGACAGGGAACAATGAGCAGTTCTTC.

The CDR3 loop reads CASRQQVPRGMEYF. CDR3 DNA: TGTGCCAGCAGACAACAGGTTCCGAGGGGGATGGAGTACTTC. The rearrangement joins TRBV6-2 or TRBV6-3 to TRBJ2-7; maybe TRBD1 (6 bases). There are 14 residues in the CDR3. Between the trimmed V and J ends, which lost 6 bases and 11 bases, there was a span of 23 bases. Germline CDR1 reads MNHEY; CDR2 reads SVGEGT.

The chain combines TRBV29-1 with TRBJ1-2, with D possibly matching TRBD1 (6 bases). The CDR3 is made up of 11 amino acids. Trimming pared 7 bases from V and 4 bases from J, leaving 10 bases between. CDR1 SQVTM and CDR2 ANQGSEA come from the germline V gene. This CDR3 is CSDQTGYGYTF. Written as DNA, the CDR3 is TGCAGCGACCAGACAGGCTATGGCTACACCTTC.

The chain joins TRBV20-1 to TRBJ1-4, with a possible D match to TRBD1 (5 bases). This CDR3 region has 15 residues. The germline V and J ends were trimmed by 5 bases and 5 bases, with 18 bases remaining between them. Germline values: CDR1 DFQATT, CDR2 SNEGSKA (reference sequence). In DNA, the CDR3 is TGCAGTGCTCTGGGGCCCGCTGGGGTGAATGAAAAACTGTTTTTT. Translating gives CSALGPAGVNEKLFF.

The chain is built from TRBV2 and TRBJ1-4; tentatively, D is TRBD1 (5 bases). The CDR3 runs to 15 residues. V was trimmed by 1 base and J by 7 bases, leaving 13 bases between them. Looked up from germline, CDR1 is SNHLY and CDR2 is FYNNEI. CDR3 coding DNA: TGTGCCAGCAGTGAAGGAGCAGGGTACGCTGAAAAACTGTTTTTT. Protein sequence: CASSEGAGYAEKLFF.

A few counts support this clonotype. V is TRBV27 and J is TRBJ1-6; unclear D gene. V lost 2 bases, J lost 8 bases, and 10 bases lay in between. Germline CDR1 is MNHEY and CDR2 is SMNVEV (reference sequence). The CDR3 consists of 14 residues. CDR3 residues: CASSLNIGHSPLHF. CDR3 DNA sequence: TGTGCCAGCAGTTTAAACATAGGGCATTCACCCCTCCACTTT.

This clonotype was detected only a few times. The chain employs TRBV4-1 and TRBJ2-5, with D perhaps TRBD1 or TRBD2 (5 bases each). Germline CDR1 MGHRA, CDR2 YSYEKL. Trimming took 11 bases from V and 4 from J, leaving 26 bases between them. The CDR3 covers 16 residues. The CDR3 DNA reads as TGCGCCGCCTCCCCTTCCGGGACCAGTTCTGGAGAGACCCAGTACTTC. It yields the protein CAASPSGTSSGETQYF.

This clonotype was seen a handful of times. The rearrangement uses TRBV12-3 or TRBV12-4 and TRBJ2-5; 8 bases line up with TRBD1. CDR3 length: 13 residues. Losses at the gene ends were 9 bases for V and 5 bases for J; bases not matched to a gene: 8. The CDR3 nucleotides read TGTGCCAGAAGACAGGGGCGGCCGGAGACCCAGTACTTC. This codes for CARRQGRPETQYF.

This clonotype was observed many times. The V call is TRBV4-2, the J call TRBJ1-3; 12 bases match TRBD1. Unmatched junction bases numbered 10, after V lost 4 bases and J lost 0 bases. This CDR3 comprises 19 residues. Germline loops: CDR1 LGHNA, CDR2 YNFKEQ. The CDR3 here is CASSRTGTGGYSSGNTIYF. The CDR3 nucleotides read TGTGCCAGCAGCCGGACCGGGACAGGGGGCTACAGCTCTGGAAACACCATATATTTT.

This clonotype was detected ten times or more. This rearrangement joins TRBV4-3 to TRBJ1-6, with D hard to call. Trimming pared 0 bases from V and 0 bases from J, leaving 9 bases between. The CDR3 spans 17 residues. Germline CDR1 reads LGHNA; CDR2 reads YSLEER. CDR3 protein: CASSQERSFSYNSPLHF. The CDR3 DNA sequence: TGCGCCAGCAGCCAAGAGCGGAGCTTCTCCTATAATTCACCCCTCCACTTT.

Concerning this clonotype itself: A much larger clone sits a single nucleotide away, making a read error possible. CDR3 residues: CASGAGTPYEQYF. The CDR3 nucleotides read TGTGCCAGCGGTGCCGGGACCCCCTACGAGCAGTACTTC. The V call is TRBV2, the J call TRBJ2-7; D might be TRBD1 or TRBD2, each matching 5 bases. There are 13 residues in the CDR3. V was cut by 8 bases and J by 2 bases, with 13 bases left in between. Looked up from germline, CDR1 is SNHLY and CDR2 is FYNNEI. Variable domain in full (rest from reference TRBV2 and TRBJ2-7): EPEVTQTPSHQVTQMGQEVILRCVPISNHLYFYWYRQILGQKVEFLVSFYNNEISEKSEIFDDQFSVERPDGSNFTLKIRSTKLEDSAMYFCASGAGTPYEQYFGPGTRLTVT.

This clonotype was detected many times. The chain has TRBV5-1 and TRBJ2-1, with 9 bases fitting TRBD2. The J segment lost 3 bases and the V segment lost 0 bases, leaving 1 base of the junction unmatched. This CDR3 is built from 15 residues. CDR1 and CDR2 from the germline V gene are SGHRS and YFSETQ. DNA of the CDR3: TGCGCCAGCAGCTTGGCTAGCGGGATCTACAATGAGCAGTTCTTC. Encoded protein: CASSLASGIYNEQFF. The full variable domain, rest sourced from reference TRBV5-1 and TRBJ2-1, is KAGVTQTPRYLIKTRGQQVTLSCSPISGHRSVSWYQQTPGQGLQFLFEYFSETQRNKGNFPGRFSGRQFSNSRSEMNVSTLELGDSALYLCASSLASGIYNEQFFGPGTRLTVL.

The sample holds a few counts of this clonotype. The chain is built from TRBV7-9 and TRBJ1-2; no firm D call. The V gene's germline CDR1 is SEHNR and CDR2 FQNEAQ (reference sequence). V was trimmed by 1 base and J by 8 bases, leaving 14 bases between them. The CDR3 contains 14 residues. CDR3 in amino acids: CASSLEVVEHGYTF. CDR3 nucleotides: TGTGCCAGCAGCTTAGAGGTGGTGGAACACGGCTACACCTTC.

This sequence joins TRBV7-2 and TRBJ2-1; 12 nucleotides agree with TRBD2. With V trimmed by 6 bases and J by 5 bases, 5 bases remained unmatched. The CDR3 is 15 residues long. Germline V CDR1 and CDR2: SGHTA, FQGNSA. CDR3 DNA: TGTGCCAGCAGGTTGACTAGCGGGGGAAACAATGAGCAGTTCTTC. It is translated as CASRLTSGGNNEQFF.

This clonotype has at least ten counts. The CDR3 region is CASSLGRQPNQPQHF. The DNA of the CDR3 is TGTGCCAGCAGCTTAGGTAGACAGCCGAATCAGCCCCAGCATTTT. This sequence joins TRBV7-2 and TRBJ1-5, with D perhaps TRBD1 (5 bases). From germline, CDR1 is SGHTA and CDR2 FQGNSA. The CDR3 has 15 residues. Trimming stripped 1 base from V and 4 bases from J, with 11 bases between.

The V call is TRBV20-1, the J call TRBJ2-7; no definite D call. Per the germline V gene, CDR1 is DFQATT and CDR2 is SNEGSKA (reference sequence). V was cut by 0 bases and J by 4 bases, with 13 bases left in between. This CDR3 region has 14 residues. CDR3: CSARDSVYWYEQYF. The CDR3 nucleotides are TGCAGTGCTAGAGATTCAGTCTACTGGTACGAGCAGTACTTC.

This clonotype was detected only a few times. The CDR3 here is CASSADLNEQFF. CDR3 coding DNA: TGCGCCAGCAGTGCGGACTTGAACGAGCAGTTCTTC. V and J are TRBV10-1 and TRBJ2-1, with D perhaps matching TRBD2 (5 bases). V shed 4 bases and J shed 10 bases, with 11 bases lying between them. Germline V gene data show CDR1 as WNHNN and CDR2 as SYGVQD (reference sequence). There are 12 residues in the CDR3.

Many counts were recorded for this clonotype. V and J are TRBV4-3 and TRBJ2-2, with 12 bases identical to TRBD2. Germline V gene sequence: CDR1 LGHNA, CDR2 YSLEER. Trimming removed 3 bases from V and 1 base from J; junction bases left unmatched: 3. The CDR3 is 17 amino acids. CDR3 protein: CASSQLTSGRNTGELFF. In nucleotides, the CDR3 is TGCGCCAGCAGCCAGCTGACTAGCGGGAGGAACACCGGGGAGCTGTTTTTT.

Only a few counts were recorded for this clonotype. The CDR3 sequence: CASFPRGGRGSPLHF. The CDR3 nucleotides are TGTGCCAGCTTCCCCCGGGGGGGCAGGGGTTCACCCCTCCACTTT. The gene calls are TRBV6-1 and TRBJ1-6, with TRBD1 as a possible D gene (6 bases). This CDR3 comprises 15 residues. V lost 8 bases to trimming and J lost 9 bases, with 20 bases between them. Germline CDR1 MNHNS, CDR2 SASEGT.

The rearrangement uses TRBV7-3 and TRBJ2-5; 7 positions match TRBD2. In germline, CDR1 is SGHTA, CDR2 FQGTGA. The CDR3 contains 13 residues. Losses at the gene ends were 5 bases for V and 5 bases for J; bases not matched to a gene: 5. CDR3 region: CASSPTSSETQYF. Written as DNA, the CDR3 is TGTGCCAGCAGCCCGACTAGCTCCGAGACCCAGTACTTC.

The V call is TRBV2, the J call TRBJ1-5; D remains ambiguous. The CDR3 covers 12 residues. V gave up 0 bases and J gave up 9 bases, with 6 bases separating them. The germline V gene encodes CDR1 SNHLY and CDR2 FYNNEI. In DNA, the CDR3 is TGTGCCAGCAGTGAAGCTCGGAGGCCCCAGCATTTT. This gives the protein CASSEARRPQHF.

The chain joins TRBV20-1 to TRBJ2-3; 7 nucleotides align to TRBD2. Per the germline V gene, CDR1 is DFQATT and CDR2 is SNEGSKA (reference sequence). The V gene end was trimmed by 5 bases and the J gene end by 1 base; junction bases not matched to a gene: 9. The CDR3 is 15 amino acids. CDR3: CSAPRGGVGTDTQYF. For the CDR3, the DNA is TGCAGTGCTCCCCGGGGAGGGGTCGGCACAGATACGCAGTATTTT.

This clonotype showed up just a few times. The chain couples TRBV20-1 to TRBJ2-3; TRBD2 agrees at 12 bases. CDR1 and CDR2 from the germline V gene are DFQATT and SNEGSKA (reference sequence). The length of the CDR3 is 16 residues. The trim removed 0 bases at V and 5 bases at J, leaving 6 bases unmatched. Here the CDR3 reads CSARDVTSGRIDTQYF. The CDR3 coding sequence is TGCAGTGCTAGAGATGTGACTAGCGGGAGAATAGATACGCAGTATTTT.

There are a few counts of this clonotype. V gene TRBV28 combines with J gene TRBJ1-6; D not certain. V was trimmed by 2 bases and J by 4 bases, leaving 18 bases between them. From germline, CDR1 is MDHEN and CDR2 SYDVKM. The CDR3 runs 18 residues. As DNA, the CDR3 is TGTGCCAGCAGTTTAGGATTCAAGGTGTCACTTTATAATTCACCCCTCCACTTT. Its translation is CASSLGFKVSLYNSPLHF.

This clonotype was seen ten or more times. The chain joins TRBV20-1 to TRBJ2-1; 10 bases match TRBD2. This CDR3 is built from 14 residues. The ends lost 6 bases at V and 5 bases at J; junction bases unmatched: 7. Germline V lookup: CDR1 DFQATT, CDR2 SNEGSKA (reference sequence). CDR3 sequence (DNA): TGCAGTGCAAATAGCGGGGGGCCGAACAATGAGCAGTTCTTC. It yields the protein CSANSGGPNNEQFF.

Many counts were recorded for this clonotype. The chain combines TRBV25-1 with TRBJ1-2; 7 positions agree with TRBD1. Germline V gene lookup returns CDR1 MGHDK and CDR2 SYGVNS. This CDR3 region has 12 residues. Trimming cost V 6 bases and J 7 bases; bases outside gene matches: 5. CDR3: CASSVYRGGYTF. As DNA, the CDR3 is TGTGCCAGCAGCGTCTACAGGGGTGGCTACACCTTC.